The TCR beta chain under discussion was sequenced for a study of T cell changes during pregnancy in multiple sclerosis. Germline CDR1 SNHLY, CDR2 FYNNEI. The CDR3 extends over 16 amino acids. The V gene end was trimmed by 4 bases and the J gene end by 3 bases; junction bases not matched to a gene: 3. Assay used: immunoSEQ multiplex PCR; TCRdb lists only in-frame clones, some missing. The sample lists 45,000 to 70,000 clones; about 90% were seen once. The input for sequencing was CD4+ T cells from peripheral blood mononuclear cells, taken after pregnancy. The rearrangement joins TRBV2 to TRBJ2-6, with 10 bases lining up with TRBD1. The sequence derives from a female donor with multiple sclerosis, enrolled in a pregnancy study. Written as DNA, the CDR3 is TGTGCCAGCAGTGGACAGGGGGCGCTTGGGGCCAACGTCCTGACTTTC. Translation: CASSGQGALGANVLTF.